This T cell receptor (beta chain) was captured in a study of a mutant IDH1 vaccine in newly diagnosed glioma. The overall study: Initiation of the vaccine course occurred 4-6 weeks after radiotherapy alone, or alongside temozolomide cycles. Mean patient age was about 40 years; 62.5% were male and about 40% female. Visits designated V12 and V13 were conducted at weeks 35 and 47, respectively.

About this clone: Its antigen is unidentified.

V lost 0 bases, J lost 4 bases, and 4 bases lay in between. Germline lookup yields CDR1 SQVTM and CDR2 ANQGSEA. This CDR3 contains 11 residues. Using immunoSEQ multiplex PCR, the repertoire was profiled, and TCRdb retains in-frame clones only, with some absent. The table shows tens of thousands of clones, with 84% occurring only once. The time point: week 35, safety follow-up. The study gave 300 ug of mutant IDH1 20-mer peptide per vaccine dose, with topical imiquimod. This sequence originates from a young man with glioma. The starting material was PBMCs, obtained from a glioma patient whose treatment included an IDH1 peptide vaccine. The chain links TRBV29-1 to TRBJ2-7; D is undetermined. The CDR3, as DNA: TGCAGCGTTGAAGAGGAGTACGAGCAGTACTTC. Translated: CSVEEEYEQYF.